This T cell receptor beta chain was observed in a study of cytomegalovirus exposure and HLA in healthy donors. In the case of this clone: Antigen unknown.

PCR employed 60 Vbeta and 13 Jbeta primers. Repertoires were generated with immunoSEQ multiplex PCR, while TCRdb's copy carries only in-frame clones and drops some. The sample includes about 98,000 clones, around 80% of them seen just once. Study outcomes and limitations: In a later analysis, V- and J-gene trimming of beta chains associated with a DCLRE1C missense variant, replicated independently.

This sequence originates from a man between 18 and 29 years old in good health and CMV-seropositive. The specimen was PBMCs.

CDR3 loop: CASSKQGADGYTF. Written as DNA, the CDR3 is TGTGCCAGCAGCAAACAGGGGGCTGATGGCTACACCTTC. The chain couples TRBV13 to TRBJ1-2; 9 nucleotides align to TRBD1. Trimming took 5 bases from V and 6 from J; bases not matched to a gene: 4. The CDR3 covers 13 residues. CDR1 and CDR2 from the germline V gene are PRHDT and FYEKMQ (reference sequence).